This T cell receptor (beta chain) was sequenced during a study of T-cell memory formation after mild COVID-19. Overall study results and limits: Clones contracting over day 15 to 85 were CD4/CD8 balanced, with later expanders leaning CD4+.

Germline V gene data show CDR1 as SGHDT and CDR2 as YYEEEE. The CDR3 extends over 12 amino acids. V lost 4 bases to trimming and J lost 3 bases, with 7 bases between them. TCRdb fed the 5' RACE reads into MiXCR, producing one record per CDR3 protein. The sample records roughly 250,000 distinct CDR3 sequences, roughly a sixth being singletons. This clonotype was observed a handful of times. As yet, its antigen is unknown. The source material was PBMCs or a T cell subset sorted from them (not recorded which). This rearrangement joins TRBV5-6 to TRBJ1-2; D is undetermined. The TCR was taken from a man in his late teens or twenties who had mild COVID-19 (a few samples of this study predate the infection). Cell type and time point are not known. The CDR3 region has the DNA TGTGCCAGCAGCCGGCAGGACTATGGCTACACCTTC. Translated, it gives CASSRQDYGYTF. The entire variable domain, with the rest obtained from reference TRBV5-6 and TRBJ1-2, is as follows: DAGVTQSPTHLIKTRGQQVTLRCSPKSGHDTVSWYQQALGQGPQFIFQYYEEEERQRGNFPDRFSGHQFPNYSSELNVNALLLGDSALYLCASSRQDYGYTFGSGTRLTVV.